These 31 T cell receptor beta chains share one sample of origin, sequenced in a study of blood T cell repertoires in COVID-19. Here immunoSEQ multiplex PCR was the method, and the copy in TCRdb shows in-frame clones only, minus some. Of approximately 270,000 clones listed, about nine tenths are singletons. Source material: peripheral blood. The receptors were sampled from a man aged 50 to 60 with acute or convalescent COVID-19.

V usage is TRBV19 and J usage is TRBJ1-1, with unresolved D. V was cut by 4 bases and J by 2 bases, with 11 bases left in between. CDR1 is LNHDA and CDR2 is SQIVND in the germline V gene (reference sequence). This CDR3 is built from 14 residues. CDR3 bases: TGTGCCAGTAGTACCAGGCCGGCAAACACTGAAGCTTTCTTT. This gives the protein CASSTRPANTEAFF.

The J gene is TRBJ1-4, the V gene TRBV11-2, with a tentative D call TRBD1 (6 bases). Trimming left V 4 bases short and J 4 bases short, with 13 bases between. The CDR3 is 15 amino acids. Germline lookup yields CDR1 SGHAT and CDR2 FQNNGV. The CDR3 bases are TGTGCCAGCAGCTCGTTACAGGGCCTTAATGAAAAACTGTTTTTT. Residues: CASSSLQGLNEKLFF. The full variable domain, its missing parts supplied by reference TRBV11-2 and TRBJ1-4, is EAGVAQSPRYKIIEKRQSVAFWCNPISGHATLYWYQQILGQGPKLLIQFQNNGVVDDSQLPKDRFSAERLKGVDSTLKIQPAKLEDSAVYLCASSSLQGLNEKLFFGSGTQLSVL.

V gene TRBV30 combines with J gene TRBJ1-6; D is unresolved. Germline V CDR1 and CDR2: GTSNPN, SVGIG (reference sequence). The CDR3 extends over 15 amino acids. V lost 5 bases to trimming and J lost 0 bases, with 11 bases between them. The CDR3 is CAWDQASSYNSPLHF. As DNA, the CDR3 is TGTGCCTGGGATCAGGCAAGCTCCTATAATTCACCCCTCCACTTT.

V gene TRBV6-5 combines with J gene TRBJ1-5; D call uncertain. The germline gives CDR1 MNHEY, CDR2 SVGAGI. The CDR3 runs to 15 residues. Trimming cost V 6 bases and J 0 bases, with 12 bases left between them. This CDR3 is CASRIRHDSNQPQHF. As DNA, the CDR3 is TGTGCCAGCAGAATCCGACACGATAGCAATCAGCCCCAGCATTTT.

This chain connects TRBV6-5 to TRBJ1-3; D call uncertain. V shed 2 bases and J shed 3 bases, with 11 bases lying between them. CDR1 is MNHEY, CDR2 SVGAGI, per germline. The CDR3 covers 15 residues. CDR3 sequence (DNA): TGTGCCAGCAGTTACGGGCGGGTGAATGGAAACACCATATATTTT. It is translated as CASSYGRVNGNTIYF.

The chain uses TRBV4-1 and TRBJ2-1; TRBD2 matches at 8 bases. Germline V lookup: CDR1 MGHRA, CDR2 YSYEKL. Unmatched junction bases numbered 6, after V lost 4 bases and J lost 13 bases. The length of the CDR3 is 12 residues. This chain's CDR3 is CASSPPAGEQFF. The CDR3 coding sequence is TGCGCCAGCAGCCCGCCAGCGGGGGAACAGTTCTTC.

This CDR3 reads CASSQDPSAGGLGNTDTQYF. Written as DNA, the CDR3 is TGTGCCAGCAGCCAAGACCCCTCAGCGGGGGGGCTCGGGAACACAGATACGCAGTATTTT. The chain couples TRBV4-2 to TRBJ2-3; 10 bases map to TRBD2. The CDR3 has 20 residues. The germline V gene has CDR1 LGHNA and CDR2 YNFKEQ. Losses at the gene ends were 0 bases for V and 2 bases for J; bases not matched to a gene: 14.

This chain connects TRBV5-6 to TRBJ1-2; no reliable D call. Per germline, CDR1 SGHDT and CDR2 YYEEEE. CDR3 length equals 15 residues. V lost 4 bases, J lost 7 bases, and 20 bases lay in between. In nucleotides, the CDR3 is TGTGCCAGCAGCAGACCGGGAACTACTGGGGTTGGCTACACCTTC. Protein sequence: CASSRPGTTGVGYTF. The variable domain in full, with the rest retrieved from reference TRBV5-6 and TRBJ1-2, is DAGVTQSPTHLIKTRGQQVTLRCSPKSGHDTVSWYQQALGQGPQFIFQYYEEEERQRGNFPDRFSGHQFPNYSSELNVNALLLGDSALYLCASSRPGTTGVGYTFGSGTRLTVV.

This clone appeared a single time. The V and J genes are TRBV3-1 (or the pseudogene TRBV3-2) and TRBJ2-7; perhaps TRBD2 as D (7 bases). Trimming left V 6 bases short and J 4 bases short, with 10 bases between. The CDR3 totals 12 residues. Germline CDR1 is LGHDT and CDR2 is YNNKEL (reference sequence). CDR3 protein: CASRGGGYEQYF. CDR3 DNA sequence: TGTGCCAGCAGAGGGGGGGGATACGAGCAGTACTTC.

This clone was picked up a small number of times. The genes are TRBV27 and TRBJ1-5; 7 bases line up with TRBD1. This CDR3 has 15 amino acids. Germline CDR1 and CDR2: MNHEY and SMNVEV (reference sequence). V dropped 2 bases and J dropped 2; count of bases not matched to a gene: 3. The CDR3 DNA reads as TGTGCCAGCAGTTTAACCACAGGGGGCAATCAGCCCCAGCATTTT. Translated: CASSLTTGGNQPQHF.

This clone was seen a few times. The V and J genes are TRBV3-1 (or the pseudogene TRBV3-2) and TRBJ1-3, with D unclear. V shed 4 bases and J shed 6 bases, with 16 bases lying between them. This CDR3 comprises 15 residues. Germline CDR1 LGHDT, CDR2 YNNKEL (reference sequence). The CDR3 bases are TGTGCCAGCAGCCCGTCCGGGGTTCAGGAAAACACCATATATTTT. This encodes CASSPSGVQENTIYF.

The rearrangement joins TRBV7-9 to TRBJ2-7, with 9 positions matching TRBD1. There are 15 residues in the CDR3. Per germline, CDR1 SEHNR and CDR2 FQNEAQ (reference sequence). V was pared by 3 bases and J by 5 bases, with 8 bases of the junction left unmatched. The CDR3 region is CASSFPGTGINEQYF. In DNA form, the CDR3 reads TGTGCCAGCAGCTTCCCCGGGACAGGGATCAACGAGCAGTACTTC.

The chain combines TRBV5-5 with TRBJ1-5, with 10 bases that match TRBD1. V dropped 4 bases and J dropped 3; count of bases not matched to a gene: 10. CDR1 SGHKS and CDR2 YYEKEE come from the germline V gene (reference sequence). The CDR3 totals 17 residues. CDR3 amino acids: CASSATGGSRVNQPQHF. CDR3 nucleotides: TGTGCCAGCAGCGCGACAGGGGGCTCACGGGTCAATCAGCCCCAGCATTTT.

The chain employs TRBV11-2 and TRBJ1-2; D possibly corresponds to TRBD1 (5 bases). Trimming cost V 4 bases and J 5 bases, with 5 bases left between them. The CDR3 spans 11 residues. CDR1 and CDR2 from the germline V gene are SGHAT and FQNNGV. The CDR3 region is CASSSGYGYTF. The CDR3 DNA is TGTGCCAGCAGCTCAGGGTATGGCTACACCTTC.

This chain links TRBV25-1 with TRBJ2-1, with D perhaps TRBD2 (7 bases). V lost 7 bases to trimming and J lost 4 bases, with 17 bases between them. The CDR3 is 15 residues long. Germline loops: CDR1 MGHDK, CDR2 SYGVNS. CDR3 coding DNA: TGTGCCAGCACCAAAAACGGGGGGCCTTACAATGAGCAGTTCTTC. This sequence encodes CASTKNGGPYNEQFF.

V usage is TRBV5-4 and J usage is TRBJ2-3, with 9 positions matching TRBD1. CDR1 is SGHNT and CDR2 is YYREEE in the germline V gene (reference sequence). Unmatched junction bases numbered 7, after V lost 4 bases and J lost 1 base. The CDR3 sequence is 16 residues long. The CDR3 nucleotides are TGTGCCAGCAGCACTGAGGACAGGGGAGGCACAGATACGCAGTATTTT. This sequence encodes CASSTEDRGGTDTQYF.

V and J are TRBV6-5 and TRBJ1-4; D uncertain. V was shortened by 0 bases and J by 4 bases, with 12 bases between the two germline ends. There are 16 residues in the CDR3. From germline, CDR1 is MNHEY and CDR2 SVGAGI. This chain's CDR3 is CASSYSRRQSNEKLFF. The CDR3 bases are TGTGCCAGCAGTTACTCGAGGCGGCAGAGTAATGAAAAACTGTTTTTT.

This clone was counted between two and nine times. V usage is TRBV18 and J usage is TRBJ2-7; maybe TRBD1 (6 bases). CDR3 length: 16 residues. V was pared by 4 bases and J by 1 base, with 17 bases between. Germline V lookup: CDR1 KGHSH, CDR2 LQKENI. DNA for the CDR3: TGTGCCAGCTCACGCTTGCCGGGACAACGATCCTACGAGCAGTACTTC. Amino acids: CASSRLPGQRSYEQYF. The full variable domain, with the rest looked up from reference TRBV18 and TRBJ2-7, is NAGVMQNPRHLVRRRGQEARLRCSPMKGHSHVYWYRQLPEEGLKFMVYLQKENIIDESGMPKERFSAEFPKEGPSILRIQQVVRGDSAAYFCASSRLPGQRSYEQYFGPGTRLTVT.

This clone was counted between two and nine times. The junction shows a germline mismatch at one end, possibly a read error. The chain links TRBV25-1 to TRBJ1-1, with TRBD1 as a possible D gene (6 bases). Looked up from germline, CDR1 is MGHDK and CDR2 is SYGVNS. The CDR3 length is 14 residues. The CDR3 here is CASRGPLRDTEAFF. The CDR3 coding sequence is TGTGCCAGCAGGGGCCCACTTCGGGACACGGAAGCTTTCTTT.

This chain uses TRBV29-1 with TRBJ1-2; D gene ambiguous. CDR3 length equals 11 residues. Trimming cost V 6 bases and J 6 bases, with 11 bases left between them. From germline, CDR1 is SQVTM and CDR2 ANQGSEA. The CDR3 region has the DNA TGCAGCGTGCTGGCCGGGAATGGCTACACCTTC. Translation gives CSVLAGNGYTF. The full variable domain, its missing parts supplied by reference TRBV29-1 and TRBJ1-2, is SAVISQKPSRDICQRGTSLTIQCQVDSQVTMMFWYRQQPGQSLTLIATANQGSEATYESGFVIDKFPISRPNLTFSTLTVSNMSPEDSSIYLCSVLAGNGYTFGSGTRLTVV.

The chain carries TRBV5-4 and TRBJ2-5; 7 nucleotides agree with TRBD1. Germline V gene data show CDR1 as SGHNT and CDR2 as YYREEE (reference sequence). The CDR3 is 14 amino acids. Trimming at V came to 4 bases and at J to 1 base, leaving 4 bases not matched to a gene. CDR3 coding DNA: TGTGCCAGCAGCCTGGGACAGTCCCAAGAGACCCAGTACTTC. Its translation is CASSLGQSQETQYF.

As regards this clone: Other DNA sequences in the same sample also yield this CDR3. The chain recombines TRBV5-6 with TRBJ2-2, with TRBD2 matching over 8 bases. Germline V lookup: CDR1 SGHDT, CDR2 YYEEEE. After removal of 4 bases from V and 8 bases from J, the junction contained 7 bases not matched to a gene. This CDR3 spans 14 amino acids. The chain's CDR3 is CASSLPGGTGELFF. CDR3 DNA sequence: TGTGCCAGCAGCCTACCGGGGGGGACAGGGGAGCTGTTTTTT.

CDR3 bases: TGTGCCAGCAGCCGTGCGGGACTGAACCTGGACATTCAGTACTTC. It yields the protein CASSRAGLNLDIQYF. The chain employs TRBV7-9 and TRBJ2-4, with D possibly TRBD2 on 6 matching bases. CDR3 length equals 15 residues. The V gene lost 5 bases and the J gene lost 8 bases, with 19 bases spanning the gap. Germline CDR1 and CDR2: SEHNR and FQNEAQ (reference sequence). Full variable domain (outside the CDR3, taken from reference TRBV7-9 and TRBJ2-4): DTGVSQNPRHKITKRGQNVTFRCDPISEHNRLYWYRQTLGQGPEFLTYFQNEAQLEKSRLLSDRFSAERPKGSFSTLEIQRTEQGDSAMYLCASSRAGLNLDIQYFGAGTRLSVL.

V is TRBV9 and J is TRBJ1-2, with D tentatively TRBD1 (5 bases). The CDR3 has 14 residues. Germline V gene sequence: CDR1 SGDLS, CDR2 YYNGEE. Trimming removed 3 bases from V and 1 base from J, with 10 bases in between. The CDR3 DNA follows: TGTGCCAGCAGCGCGACGGGGGATAACTATGGCTACACCTTC. Its translation is CASSATGDNYGYTF.

The chain uses TRBV11-2 and TRBJ1-2; D gene ambiguous. V was pared by 5 bases and J by 8 bases, with 9 bases between. Per the germline V gene, CDR1 is SGHAT and CDR2 is FQNNGV. The CDR3 runs to 11 residues. CDR3 in DNA: TGTGCCAGCAGCCTATCCAGGGGCTACACCTTC. Translating gives CASSLSRGYTF.

V is TRBV18 and J is TRBJ2-1; 9 bases map to TRBD1. The ends lost 6 bases at V and 0 bases at J; junction bases unmatched: 3. CDR1 is KGHSH and CDR2 is LQKENI in the germline V gene. This CDR3 has 15 amino acids. CDR3: CASSPDRGSYNEQFF. CDR3 DNA sequence: TGTGCCAGCTCGCCGGACAGGGGCTCCTACAATGAGCAGTTCTTC.

This chain uses TRBV5-1 with TRBJ2-1, with D unclear. The CDR3 sequence is 16 residues long. Germline CDR1 and CDR2: SGHRS and YFSETQ. The germline V and J ends were trimmed by 4 bases and 0 bases, with 14 bases remaining between them. CDR3 nucleotide sequence: TGCGCCAGCAGCCCTACAGTGCCGAGCTCCTACAATGAGCAGTTCTTC. Translating gives CASSPTVPSSYNEQFF.

This clone has only a few counts. The J gene is TRBJ2-3, the V gene TRBV4-1; D is undetermined. The germline V gene has CDR1 MGHRA and CDR2 YSYEKL. Trimming left V 3 bases short and J 5 bases short, with 9 bases between. The CDR3 is made up of 13 amino acids. This chain's CDR3 is CASSHTTGDTQYF. The CDR3, as DNA: TGCGCCAGCAGCCATACAACGGGAGATACGCAGTATTTT.

This sequence joins TRBV5-1 and TRBJ2-7; 7 nucleotides agree with TRBD1. V shed 0 bases and J 3 bases; nucleotides not matched to a gene: 3. The CDR3 is 14 residues long. Germline loops: CDR1 SGHRS, CDR2 YFSETQ. The CDR3 is CASSLVQGIYEQYF. The CDR3 DNA reads as TGCGCCAGCAGCTTGGTACAGGGGATCTACGAGCAGTACTTC. The full variable domain, with the rest looked up from reference TRBV5-1 and TRBJ2-7, is KAGVTQTPRYLIKTRGQQVTLSCSPISGHRSVSWYQQTPGQGLQFLFEYFSETQRNKGNFPGRFSGRQFSNSRSEMNVSTLELGDSALYLCASSLVQGIYEQYFGPGTRLTVT.

The V and J genes are TRBV7-9 and TRBJ2-2; a weak D match, TRBD1 (5 bases). CDR1 SEHNR and CDR2 FQNEAQ come from the germline V gene (reference sequence). V lost 1 base and J 6 bases, leaving 9 bases between the germline ends. The CDR3 contains 14 residues. CDR3: CASSLDAGPGELFF. Written as DNA, the CDR3 is TGTGCCAGCAGCTTAGACGCAGGGCCCGGGGAGCTGTTTTTT. The full variable domain, with the rest looked up from reference TRBV7-9 and TRBJ2-2, is DTGVSQNPRHKITKRGQNVTFRCDPISEHNRLYWYRQTLGQGPEFLTYFQNEAQLEKSRLLSDRFSAERPKGSFSTLEIQRTEQGDSAMYLCASSLDAGPGELFFGEGSRLTVL.

The J gene is TRBJ1-2, the V gene TRBV27; D may be TRBD1 (6 bases). Germline CDR1 reads MNHEY; CDR2 reads SMNVEV (reference sequence). Trimming shortened V by 6 bases and J by 5 bases, and 22 bases separated the two germline ends. This CDR3 contains 16 residues. Written as DNA, the CDR3 is TGTGCCAGCAGCCAAGCCCCGGGACACCCTCGATATGGCTACACCTTC. It encodes CASSQAPGHPRYGYTF.